By its share, the clone carrying this T cell receptor (beta chain) is medium-sized. Its specificity is unknown. The sample comes from a study of circulating CD8 cells and anti-PD-1 response in melanoma. V was trimmed by 7 bases and J by 11 bases, leaving 20 bases between them. The CDR3 has 12 residues. The germline V gene has CDR1 SQVTM and CDR2 ANQGSEA. Live CD3+CD8+TCRalphabeta+ cells were sorted into four subsets by PD-1 and/or TIGIT. TCR libraries were prepared from approximately 15 ng of total RNA with the QIAseq Immune Repertoire TCR panel. TCRdb passed the reads through MiXCR, listing each CDR3 protein once. Among some 400 distinct CDR3 sequences, over 9.5% were seen once, and the ten largest hold roughly 50%. Study-wide results and caveats: Published repertoire comparisons used only baseline and M1 samples. Peptide assays on expanded sorted subsets replaced tumor-based reactivity testing. Clonotype sharing was highest between DPOS and TIGIT subsets.

The origin of this receptor is a human donor with melanoma. J is TRBJ1-2 and V is TRBV29-1; no reliable D call. Source: CD8+ T cells from PBMCs, taken at baseline or after one month of anti-PD-1 therapy (not recorded which). The CDR3 sequence: CSASTGSQGYTF. CDR3 coding DNA: TGCAGCGCCTCTACCGGGTCCCAAGGGTACACCTTC.